These 29 T cell receptor beta chains originate from one sample sequenced in a study of early T cells in non-severe SARS-CoV-2 infection. Each CDR3 protein is one row after TCRdb ran MiXCR on the 5' RACE reads. The top ten hold roughly 4.3% of the sample, which has tens of thousands of distinct CDR3 sequences, more than 12% seen once. Here the sequenced sample was whole blood, taken at baseline. Source of these receptors: an adult who was a healthcare worker with PCR-confirmed SARS-CoV-2 infection or an uninfected control (not recorded which).

This chain links TRBV5-1 with TRBJ2-3; 14 bases agree with TRBD2. In germline, CDR1 is SGHRS, CDR2 YFSETQ. Unmatched junction bases numbered 9, after V lost 5 bases and J lost 4 bases. This CDR3 comprises 17 residues. The CDR3 loop reads CASSPWTSGRRADTQYF. CDR3 nucleotides: TGCGCCAGCAGTCCTTGGACTAGCGGGAGGCGGGCAGATACGCAGTATTTT.

The chain couples TRBV6-1 to TRBJ1-4; TRBD1 aligns across 11 bases. The V gene end was trimmed by 5 bases and the J gene end by 8 bases; junction bases not matched to a gene: 7. Germline assignment: CDR1 MNHNS and CDR2 SASEGT. The CDR3 runs to 15 residues. In DNA form, the CDR3 reads TGTGCCAGCAGTCATCCGGGACAGGGGGAAGAAAAACTGTTTTTT. This sequence encodes CASSHPGQGEEKLFF.

The J gene is TRBJ2-5, the V gene TRBV28; D possibly corresponds to TRBD1 (6 bases). This CDR3 has 13 amino acids. CDR1 is MDHEN, CDR2 SYDVKM, per germline. V shed 4 bases and J shed 5 bases, with 11 bases lying between them. The CDR3 loop reads CASSWGQNETQYF. The CDR3 coding sequence is TGTGCCAGCAGTTGGGGGCAGAACGAGACCCAGTACTTC.

This chain connects TRBV30 to TRBJ2-1; D not resolved. V lost 0 bases and J lost 14, with 14 bases in between. The CDR3 is made up of 12 amino acids. Germline loops: CDR1 GTSNPN, CDR2 SVGIG (reference sequence). CDR3 bases: TGTGCCTGGAGTGTGCCCTTGCGACCAAAGTTCTTC. Its protein is CAWSVPLRPKFF.

This clonotype has just a few counts. V usage is TRBV18 and J usage is TRBJ1-1; no clear D gene. The CDR3 is 13 residues long. CDR1 is KGHSH, CDR2 LQKENI, per germline. V was pared by 1 base and J by 3 bases, with 6 bases between. As DNA, the CDR3 is TGTGCCAGCTCACCACAGAGCGACACTGAAGCTTTCTTT. Amino acids: CASSPQSDTEAFF.

This rearrangement joins TRBV28 to TRBJ2-1, with D possibly being TRBD2 (6 bases). The CDR3 contains 16 residues. Deletions cut 7 bases from V and 0 bases from J, with 16 bases between. Per germline, CDR1 MDHEN and CDR2 SYDVKM. The CDR3 sequence: CASIGSGDFSYNEQFF. The CDR3 region has the DNA TGTGCCAGCATCGGTAGCGGAGACTTCTCCTACAATGAGCAGTTCTTC.

This clonotype was detected only a few times. The chain recombines TRBV11-2 with TRBJ2-6; D remains ambiguous. CDR1 SGHAT and CDR2 FQNNGV come from the germline V gene. The CDR3 spans 14 residues. Between the trimmed V and J ends, which lost 8 bases and 1 base, there was a span of 9 bases. The CDR3 here is CASLEKSGANVLTF. The CDR3 DNA is TGTGCCAGCCTTGAGAAATCTGGGGCCAACGTCCTGACTTTC.

This chain joins TRBV19 and TRBJ2-2, with TRBD1 as a possible D gene (6 bases). Germline V gene sequence: CDR1 LNHDA, CDR2 SQIVND (reference sequence). The CDR3 consists of 15 residues. Deletions cut 3 bases from V and 5 bases from J, with 13 bases between. Here the CDR3 reads CASSIPTGRTGELFF. The CDR3 nucleotides are TGTGCCAGTAGTATCCCCACAGGGCGGACCGGGGAGCTGTTTTTT. Combining the CDR3 with reference TRBV19 and TRBJ2-2 gives the whole variable domain DGGITQSPKYLFRKEGQNVTLSCEQNLNHDAMYWYRQDPGQGLRLIYYSQIVNDFQKGDIAEGYSVSREKKESFPLTVTSAQKNPTAFYLCASSIPTGRTGELFFGEGSRLTVL.

This chain connects TRBV5-1 to TRBJ2-6; a possible D gene is TRBD1 (5 bases). Deletions cut 4 bases from V and 2 bases from J, with 10 bases between. The CDR3 length is 15 residues. Per germline, CDR1 SGHRS and CDR2 YFSETQ. The CDR3 bases are TGCGCCAGCAGCCCCCAGGGTGCTGGGGCCAACGTCCTGACTTTC. The encoded protein is CASSPQGAGANVLTF. Combining the CDR3 with reference TRBV5-1 and TRBJ2-6 gives the whole variable domain KAGVTQTPRYLIKTRGQQVTLSCSPISGHRSVSWYQQTPGQGLQFLFEYFSETQRNKGNFPGRFSGRQFSNSRSEMNVSTLELGDSALYLCASSPQGAGANVLTFGAGSRLTVL.

The V and J genes are TRBV18 and TRBJ2-3; 8 bases match TRBD2. The CDR3 is 15 amino acids. Per germline, CDR1 KGHSH and CDR2 LQKENI. V shed 1 base and J 0 bases; nucleotides not matched to a gene: 0. DNA of the CDR3: TGTGCCAGCTCACCACTAGCGGGGAGCACAGATACGCAGTATTTT. It translates to CASSPLAGSTDTQYF.

This clonotype was counted a few times. The J gene is TRBJ1-1, the V gene TRBV20-1; D gene uncertain. Germline CDR1 DFQATT, CDR2 SNEGSKA (reference sequence). V was trimmed by 5 bases and J by 1 base, leaving 11 bases between them. The length of the CDR3 is 13 residues. The chain's CDR3 is CSAGPQSNTEAFF. The CDR3 DNA is TGCAGTGCTGGCCCACAATCGAACACTGAAGCTTTCTTT.

This clonotype was seen more than once but under ten times. The V gene is TRBV6-1, the J gene TRBJ2-3; D unclear. The CDR3 contains 13 residues. Germline assignment: CDR1 MNHNS and CDR2 SASEGT. V was cut by 0 bases and J by 7 bases, with 8 bases left in between. This chain's CDR3 is CASSEAAAYTQYF. The DNA of the CDR3 is TGTGCCAGCAGTGAAGCGGCTGCATATACGCAGTATTTT.

The chain recombines TRBV5-8 with TRBJ1-6; D gene unclear. The CDR3 runs 14 residues. Between the trimmed V and J ends, which lost 4 bases and 11 bases, there was a span of 16 bases. Germline V gene sequence: CDR1 SGHTS, CDR2 YDEGEE. The DNA for the CDR3 is TGTGCCAGCAGCAAACCTGAGGCCCGGACACCCCTCCACTTT. The encoded protein is CASSKPEARTPLHF.

The V gene is TRBV18, the J gene TRBJ2-7; 8 positions agree with TRBD1. After removal of 6 bases from V and 5 bases from J, the junction contained 12 bases not matched to a gene. This CDR3 region has 15 residues. The germline V gene encodes CDR1 KGHSH and CDR2 LQKENI. The CDR3 protein is CASSPTQGALDEQYF. The CDR3 nucleotides are TGTGCCAGCTCGCCTACGCAGGGGGCGCTCGACGAGCAGTACTTC.

J is TRBJ1-1 and V is TRBV10-2; 10 bases align to TRBD1. V lost 4 bases to trimming and J lost 1 base; unmatched junction nucleotides: 9. CDR3 length: 17 amino acids. Germline assignment: CDR1 WSHSY and CDR2 SAAADI. The CDR3 loop reads CASSGIRQGAGNTEAFF. CDR3 nucleotides: TGCGCCAGCAGTGGCATTCGACAGGGGGCTGGGAACACTGAAGCTTTCTTT.

The chain recombines TRBV4-1 with TRBJ2-3, with D perhaps TRBD1 (5 bases). This CDR3 is built from 16 residues. The V gene lost 0 bases and the J gene lost 0 bases, with 10 bases spanning the gap. From germline, CDR1 is MGHRA and CDR2 YSYEKL. This CDR3 reads CASSQELHRSTDTQYF. CDR3 sequence (DNA): TGCGCCAGCAGCCAAGAATTGCACAGGAGCACAGATACGCAGTATTTT.

This clonotype was seen a single time. V is TRBV20-1 and J is TRBJ2-7, with D perhaps TRBD1 (6 bases). Germline CDR1 DFQATT, CDR2 SNEGSKA (reference sequence). Deletions cut 4 bases from V and 3 bases from J, with 22 bases between. This CDR3 contains 16 residues. CDR3 residues: CSATTPTPTGGYEQYF. In DNA, the CDR3 is TGCAGTGCTACGACCCCGACACCGACAGGTGGCTACGAGCAGTACTTC.

The chain couples TRBV6-4 to TRBJ1-2; D possibly corresponds to TRBD1 (5 bases). Trimming cost V 5 bases and J 2 bases, with 18 bases left between them. The CDR3 totals 16 residues. CDR1 is MRHNA and CDR2 is SNTAGT in the germline V gene. The CDR3 loop is CASSMTGVGDNYGYTF. The CDR3 DNA is TGTGCCAGCAGTATGACGGGGGTAGGAGACAACTATGGCTACACCTTC.

This clonotype has a handful of counts. This sequence joins TRBV28 and TRBJ1-6; no reliable D call. CDR1 is MDHEN, CDR2 SYDVKM, per germline. The V gene lost 3 bases and the J gene lost 9 bases, with 12 bases spanning the gap. The CDR3 extends over 14 amino acids. The CDR3 sequence: CASSFRLSGSPLHF. The CDR3 DNA sequence: TGTGCCAGCAGTTTTCGCCTCTCGGGTTCACCCCTCCACTTT. Full variable domain (remainder filled in from reference TRBV28 and TRBJ1-6): DVKVTQSSRYLVKRTGEKVFLECVQDMDHENMFWYRQDPGLGLRLIYFSYDVKMKEKGDIPEGYSVSREKKERFSLILESASTNQTSMYLCASSFRLSGSPLHFGNGTRLTVT.

This clonotype was detected a few times. The chain employs TRBV11-2 and TRBJ2-3; TRBD2 matches at 10 bases. J was trimmed by 3 bases and V by 7 bases; bases with no gene match: 19. This CDR3 has 19 amino acids. The germline gives CDR1 SGHAT, CDR2 FQNNGV. The CDR3 sequence: CASTPWASGRHEVTDTQYF. The DNA for the CDR3 is TGTGCCAGCACCCCCTGGGCTAGCGGGAGACACGAGGTGACAGATACGCAGTATTTT.

This chain connects TRBV5-5 to TRBJ1-2; a possible D gene is TRBD1 (6 bases). This CDR3 comprises 16 residues. Germline V lookup: CDR1 SGHKS, CDR2 YYEKEE (reference sequence). Trimming cost V 4 bases and J 3 bases, with 19 bases left between them. CDR3 DNA: TGTGCCAGCAGCAGCCGCTCAGGGGCGGCCTACTATGGCTACACCTTC. Protein: CASSSRSGAAYYGYTF.

The J gene is TRBJ2-7, the V gene TRBV25-1, with 9 bases fitting TRBD1. Trimming at V came to 3 bases and at J to 5 bases, leaving 8 bases not matched to a gene. There are 15 residues in the CDR3. The germline gives CDR1 MGHDK, CDR2 SYGVNS. This chain's CDR3 is CASSDNPGQGHEQYF. Here the CDR3 DNA reads TGTGCCAGCAGTGACAATCCGGGACAGGGCCACGAGCAGTACTTC.

The chain has TRBV5-1 and TRBJ1-4, with D uncertain. Germline V gene data show CDR1 as SGHRS and CDR2 as YFSETQ. The CDR3 totals 13 residues. The V end was cut by 5 bases, the J end by 0 bases, with 5 bases between. The CDR3 DNA follows: TGCGCCAGCAGTGGGGCAACTAATGAAAAACTGTTTTTT. It is translated as CASSGATNEKLFF.

The chain recombines TRBV11-2 with TRBJ2-3; D gene uncertain. The CDR3 runs to 15 residues. In germline, CDR1 is SGHAT, CDR2 FQNNGV. V lost 5 bases and J 2 bases, leaving 14 bases between the germline ends. DNA for the CDR3: TGTGCCAGCAGCCAAGGACGGAGACTCACAGATACGCAGTATTTT. Its translation is CASSQGRRLTDTQYF.

This clonotype was observed at least ten times. This sequence joins TRBV20-1 and TRBJ2-3, with 9 bases fitting TRBD1. V lost 5 bases and J lost 3; bases outside the gene matches: 12. Germline-derived CDR1 and CDR2 are DFQATT and SNEGSKA (reference sequence). The length of the CDR3 is 16 residues. The CDR3 bases are TGCAGTGCTTCTTTTCCACCGGGACAGGGAACAGATACGCAGTATTTT. Its translation: CSASFPPGQGTDTQYF.

This clonotype came up a few times. CDR3 DNA: TGTGCCAGCAGCTTAGAGACTTTGAACACCGGGGAGCTGTTTTTT. This sequence encodes CASSLETLNTGELFF. The chain joins TRBV11-2 to TRBJ2-2; D gene unclear. CDR3 length equals 15 residues. Trimming removed 0 bases from V and 1 base from J, with 6 bases in between. Germline CDR1 reads SGHAT; CDR2 reads FQNNGV.

This clonotype was picked up a small number of times. The rearrangement joins TRBV11-2 to TRBJ2-7; D not certain. There are 10 residues in the CDR3. The V gene lost 5 bases and the J gene lost 6 bases, with 5 bases spanning the gap. In germline, CDR1 is SGHAT, CDR2 FQNNGV. CDR3 nucleotide sequence: TGTGCCAGCAGCCGAGGCGAGCAGTACTTC. Protein sequence: CASSRGEQYF.

The CDR3 spells CASSQLAGTDTQYF. In DNA form, the CDR3 reads TGTGCCAGCAGTCAACTAGCGGGCACAGATACGCAGTATTTT. This rearrangement joins TRBV6-2 or TRBV6-3 to TRBJ2-3; 8 bases map to TRBD2. Germline values: CDR1 MNHEY, CDR2 SVGEGT. Trimming removed 5 bases from V and 1 base from J; junction bases left unmatched: 2. CDR3 length equals 14 residues.

The rearrangement links TRBV12-3 or TRBV12-4 to TRBJ1-6, with D perhaps TRBD1 (6 bases). V lost 5 bases to trimming and J lost 7 bases, with 15 bases between them. The CDR3 is 15 residues long. The CDR3 nucleotides are TGTGCCAGCAGTAATGGAGGGGGAATGAATTCACCCCTCCACTTT. Protein: CASSNGGGMNSPLHF.